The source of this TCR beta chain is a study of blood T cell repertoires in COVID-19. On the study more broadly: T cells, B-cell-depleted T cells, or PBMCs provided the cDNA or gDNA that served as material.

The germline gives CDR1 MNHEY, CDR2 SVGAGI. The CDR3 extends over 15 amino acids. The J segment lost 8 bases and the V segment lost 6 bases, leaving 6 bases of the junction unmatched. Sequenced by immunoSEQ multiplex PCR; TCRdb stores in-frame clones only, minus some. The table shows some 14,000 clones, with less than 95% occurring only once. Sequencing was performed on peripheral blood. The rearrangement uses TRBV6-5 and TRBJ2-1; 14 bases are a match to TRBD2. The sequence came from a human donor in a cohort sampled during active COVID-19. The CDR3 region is CASRHGTSGSDEQFF. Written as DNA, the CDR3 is TGTGCCAGCAGACACGGGACTAGCGGGAGCGATGAGCAGTTCTTC.